The 25 T cell receptor beta chains in this list originate from one sample, sequenced in a study of post-analysis software for immune sequencing data. Included in the TCR beta cDNA libraries were unique molecular identifiers. Using its own MiXCR run on the PCR reads, TCRdb lists one record per CDR3 protein. This sample carries about 570,000 distinct CDR3 sequences, 30% to 40% of them seen once, and the ten largest clones take approximately 5.4%. These TCRs are of unknown antigen specificity. Study-wide points: There were five or six TRBV segments more frequent in patients than controls, and TRBV5-6, TRBV5-1 and TRBV20-1 were among them.

The specimen sequenced was blood. The source is a girl aged 2-17 years with multiple sclerosis.

This chain links TRBV6-5 with TRBJ2-1, with TRBD1 as a possible D gene (6 bases). CDR3 length: 16 residues. The V and J ends lost 0 bases and 1 base respectively, with 10 bases between them. Looked up from germline, CDR1 is MNHEY and CDR2 is SVGAGI. For the CDR3, the DNA is TGTGCCAGCAGTTACTCGAAGGGGGTTTCCTACAATGAGCAGTTCTTC. Translating gives CASSYSKGVSYNEQFF.

The genes are TRBV20-1 and TRBJ1-2; TRBD1 aligns across 7 bases. J was trimmed by 3 bases and V by 5 bases; bases with no gene match: 6. From germline, CDR1 is DFQATT and CDR2 SNEGSKA (reference sequence). The CDR3 contains 13 residues. This chain's CDR3 is CSAGDRVDYGYTF. CDR3 nucleotide sequence: TGCAGTGCTGGCGACAGGGTAGACTATGGCTACACCTTC.

This chain links TRBV20-1 with TRBJ2-1, with TRBD1 identical over 7 bases. The CDR3 spans 14 residues. The V segment lost 5 bases and the J segment 5 bases; nucleotides outside the gene matches: 9. Germline V gene lookup returns CDR1 DFQATT and CDR2 SNEGSKA (reference sequence). The CDR3 nucleotides read TGCAGTGCTGGATCCGGGACAGAAAACAATGAGCAGTTCTTC. Amino acids: CSAGSGTENNEQFF.

This clonotype appeared many times. The chain couples TRBV20-1 to TRBJ1-6; 7 bases align to TRBD1. CDR1 and CDR2 from the germline V gene are DFQATT and SNEGSKA (reference sequence). The CDR3 length is 17 residues. The V and J ends lost 5 bases and 0 bases, in that order; junction bases with no gene match: 10. CDR3 in amino acids: CSAAETGRSSYNSPLHF. As DNA, the CDR3 is TGCAGTGCTGCCGAGACAGGGAGGAGCTCCTATAATTCACCCCTCCACTTT.

This chain joins TRBV5-1 and TRBJ2-7, with D uncertain. Germline values: CDR1 SGHRS, CDR2 YFSETQ. The CDR3 consists of 11 residues. The V and J ends lost 4 bases and 5 bases respectively, with 7 bases between them. The CDR3 is CASSRADEQYF. The CDR3 DNA reads TGCGCCAGCAGCCGGGCCGACGAGCAGTACTTC.

The V and J genes are TRBV5-1 and TRBJ2-4, with 7 nucleotides matching TRBD1. CDR3 length: 14 residues. The V gene's germline CDR1 is SGHRS and CDR2 YFSETQ. Trimming cost V 3 bases and J 11 bases; bases outside gene matches: 11. The CDR3 DNA reads TGCGCCAGCAGCTCGGGACAGCCCAACGTCCTTCAGTACTTC. This sequence encodes CASSSGQPNVLQYF. The full variable domain, in which reference TRBV5-1 and TRBJ2-4 provide the parts outside the CDR3, is KAGVTQTPRYLIKTRGQQVTLSCSPISGHRSVSWYQQTPGQGLQFLFEYFSETQRNKGNFPGRFSGRQFSNSRSEMNVSTLELGDSALYLCASSSGQPNVLQYFGAGTRLSVL.

The J gene is TRBJ1-6, the V gene TRBV4-1; 9 nucleotides line up with TRBD1. Germline CDR1 is MGHRA and CDR2 is YSYEKL. This CDR3 is 15 amino acids long. J lost 7 bases, V lost 3 bases, and 4 bases had no gene match. CDR3 sequence (DNA): TGCGCCAGCAGCCACCAGGGACAGGGAAATTCACCCCTCCACTTT. Encoded protein: CASSHQGQGNSPLHF.

This chain connects TRBV2 to TRBJ1-4; tentatively, D is TRBD1 (5 bases). Germline V gene lookup returns CDR1 SNHLY and CDR2 FYNNEI. Deletions cut 7 bases from V and 7 bases from J, with 19 bases between. This CDR3 region has 15 residues. CDR3 loop: CASTETWGLGEKLFF. CDR3 coding DNA: TGTGCCAGCACGGAGACTTGGGGGTTGGGTGAAAAACTGTTTTTT.

The chain carries TRBV9 and TRBJ1-2; 9 nucleotides align to TRBD1. This CDR3 comprises 15 residues. The V gene's germline CDR1 is SGDLS and CDR2 YYNGEE. V shed 2 bases, J shed 7 bases, and the junction held 9 bases outside the gene matches. The CDR3 spells CASSVDPGQGSGYTF. CDR3 DNA: TGTGCCAGCAGCGTGGATCCGGGACAGGGTTCTGGCTACACCTTC.

This clonotype was seen a single time. Compared with germline, one end of the junction differs, possibly owing to a read error. V gene TRBV29-1 combines with J gene TRBJ2-1; TRBD2 might be the D (6 bases). CDR3 length equals 14 residues. CDR1 and CDR2 (germline): SQVTM, ANQGSEA. Written as DNA, the CDR3 is TGCAGCGCCTGGCGGGCGGGGTCCTACAATGGGCAGTTCTTC. Protein sequence: CSAWRAGSYNGQFF.

V usage is TRBV5-1 and J usage is TRBJ1-2, with TRBD1 matching over 7 bases. This CDR3 region has 14 residues. The V segment lost 4 bases and the J segment 4 bases; nucleotides outside the gene matches: 7. Germline V CDR1 and CDR2: SGHRS, YFSETQ. The CDR3: CASSDPGQAYGYTF. CDR3 in DNA: TGCGCCAGCAGCGATCCCGGACAGGCCTATGGCTACACCTTC.

This chain connects TRBV11-3 to TRBJ1-4; 8 positions match TRBD1. The V gene end was trimmed by 5 bases and the J gene end by 5 bases; junction bases not matched to a gene: 10. The CDR3 sequence is 16 residues long. CDR1 SGHNT and CDR2 YENEEA come from the germline V gene. CDR3 nucleotides: TGTGCCAGCAGCGCTATGACAGGGGCGCTGAATGAAAAACTGTTTTTT. Translated, it gives CASSAMTGALNEKLFF.

This clonotype was observed a handful of times. The genes are TRBV7-3 and TRBJ2-3; 11 bases fit TRBD1. Germline V CDR1 and CDR2: SGHTA, FQGTGA. The CDR3 loop spans 14 amino acids. J gave up 5 bases and V 4 bases, and 2 bases lay outside the gene matches. In DNA, the CDR3 is TGTGCCAGCAGCTCCGGGACAGGGGGAGATACGCAGTATTTT. Its protein product is CASSSGTGGDTQYF.

J is TRBJ1-3 and V is TRBV6-6; possible D gene TRBD1, 5 bases. This CDR3 comprises 16 residues. Per germline, CDR1 MNHNY and CDR2 SVGAGI (reference sequence). V lost 5 bases, J lost 0 bases, and 14 bases lay in between. Here the CDR3 reads CASSHNEGFSGNTIYF. The DNA for the CDR3 is TGTGCCAGCAGTCACAATGAGGGGTTCTCTGGAAACACCATATATTTT.

V and J are TRBV4-1 and TRBJ2-3; 11 bases fit TRBD1. CDR1 and CDR2 from the germline V gene are MGHRA and YSYEKL. The trim removed 0 bases at V and 1 base at J, leaving 3 bases unmatched. The CDR3 is 17 amino acids. In nucleotides, the CDR3 is TGCGCCAGCAGCCAAGATGGGACAGGGGGAGGCACAGATACGCAGTATTTT. As protein: CASSQDGTGGGTDTQYF.

This chain connects TRBV5-1 to TRBJ1-1; 7 positions match TRBD1. The germline V gene has CDR1 SGHRS and CDR2 YFSETQ. The CDR3 has 14 amino acids. The J segment lost 3 bases and the V segment lost 4 bases, leaving 6 bases of the junction unmatched. The CDR3 region has the DNA TGCGCCAGCAGCCCAGGGGGACAGTACACTGAAGCTTTCTTT. It specifies CASSPGGQYTEAFF.

The V and J genes are TRBV18 and TRBJ2-4; D gene uncertain. The J call may be incorrect, as the DNA end agrees better with TRBJ2-7. This CDR3 is built from 12 residues. The V gene's germline CDR1 is KGHSH and CDR2 LQKENI. The CDR3 sequence is CASSEDQPEQYF. CDR3 nucleotide sequence: TGTGCCAGCTCAGAGGACCAGCCCGAGCAGTACTTC.

This sequence joins TRBV6-6 and TRBJ2-4; D gene ambiguous. The V gene's germline CDR1 is MNHNY and CDR2 SVGAGI (reference sequence). V lost 7 bases and J 6 bases, leaving 19 bases between the germline ends. The CDR3 spans 15 residues. Written as DNA, the CDR3 is TGTGCCAGCAACCTACGCCCCCAGTTTAGAAACATTCAGTACTTC. Its translation is CASNLRPQFRNIQYF.

The chain couples TRBV10-3 to TRBJ1-5; D is perhaps TRBD1 (6 bases). The germline gives CDR1 ENHRY, CDR2 SYGVKD. The CDR3 runs to 14 residues. Trimming removed 5 bases at V and 4 bases at J, with 12 bases between. The CDR3 region is CAISKGGDNQPQHF. The CDR3 region has the DNA TGTGCCATCAGTAAAGGGGGGGATAATCAGCCCCAGCATTTT.

The rearrangement uses TRBV6-5 and TRBJ2-1; TRBD2 agrees at 7 bases. The closer fit of TRBJ2-7 to the DNA end suggests the J call may be wrong. This CDR3 is 16 amino acids long. Germline CDR1 and CDR2: MNHEY and SVGAGI. CDR3 in amino acids: CASSPWTAGDYNEQYF. CDR3 sequence (DNA): TGTGCCAGCAGTCCTTGGACCGCCGGGGACTACAATGAACAGTACTTC.

This clonotype was observed a handful of times. The chain has TRBV5-1 and TRBJ1-1, with D possibly matching TRBD1 (5 bases). Germline V lookup: CDR1 SGHRS, CDR2 YFSETQ. This CDR3 spans 15 amino acids. Trimming shortened V by 4 bases and J by 0 bases, and 13 bases separated the two germline ends. The CDR3 sequence is CASSPTGPLNTEAFF. The CDR3 bases are TGCGCCAGCAGCCCAACAGGACCCCTGAACACTGAAGCTTTCTTT.

The CDR3 spells CASSPDAGRSYEQYF. CDR3 DNA: TGTGCCAGCAGCCCGGACGCGGGGCGAAGCTACGAGCAGTACTTC. The chain combines TRBV3-1 with TRBJ2-7; tentatively, D is TRBD2 (6 bases). There are 15 residues in the CDR3. Trimming pared 4 bases from V and 3 bases from J, leaving 16 bases between. Germline CDR1 is LGHDT and CDR2 is YNNKEL (reference sequence).

This clonotype turned up a few times. The chain joins TRBV7-6 to TRBJ2-1, with D unresolved. This CDR3 is built from 14 residues. V lost 3 bases and J 5 bases, leaving 11 bases between the germline ends. Germline CDR1 reads SGHVS; CDR2 reads FNYEAQ. CDR3 region: CASSLNGRHNEQFF. In DNA, the CDR3 is TGTGCCAGCAGCTTGAATGGACGCCACAATGAGCAGTTCTTC.

This chain connects TRBV21-1 to TRBJ2-7; TRBD1, the table's D call, lacks a check against the DNA. The J call is doubtful: the DNA matches TRBJ2-5 better. TRBV21-1 is an annotated pseudogene. The CDR3 extends over 14 amino acids. CDR3 residues: CASRPGQEQETQYF. CDR3 bases: TGTGCCAGCAGGCCGGGACAGGAGCAAGAGACCCAGTACTTC.

This rearrangement joins TRBV20-1 to TRBJ1-2; 7 nucleotides match TRBD1. The CDR3 extends over 13 amino acids. In germline, CDR1 is DFQATT, CDR2 SNEGSKA (reference sequence). J lost 6 bases, V lost 6 bases, and 10 bases had no gene match. CDR3 loop: CSAPTGRKDGYTF. Written as DNA, the CDR3 is TGCAGTGCCCCGACAGGGAGGAAGGATGGCTACACCTTC.